What follows is one T cell receptor beta chain and its context. Which antigen it targets is not known. The sample holds no much larger clone one base away, and base qualities are not on file. This sample stems from a study of OX40 agonist ivuxolimab in advanced cancers. Regarding the complete study: Ivuxolimab, which targeted the costimulatory receptor OX40 (CD134), was an agonistic, fully human IgG2 monoclonal antibody. Partial responses occurred in three dose-escalation patients: two with cutaneous melanoma and one with hepatocellular carcinoma. Peripheral TCRbeta sequencing was intended to test whether TCR sequence diversity was altered and clonal T-cell expansion was caused by ivuxolimab. Of the roughly 52 dose-escalation patients, hepatocellular carcinoma was present in roughly 19, melanoma in roughly 15, renal cell carcinoma in 9 and head and neck cancer in 9. Prior anti-PD-1, anti-PD-L1 or anti-CTLA-4 therapy was permitted, and checkpoint inhibitors had been received by under 50% of dose-escalation patients. Intravenous ivuxolimab was administered to patients every 2 weeks at six dose levels: 0.01, 0.1, 0.3, 1.5, 3 and 10 mg/kg. The monotherapy dose-escalation portion (N ≈ 52 patients) of the phase I ivuxolimab trial is reported in the paper. In the dose-escalation cohort, approximately 80% of patients were male, and the mean age was 60 years with a range of roughly 23 to 79.

For sequencing of the TCRbeta CDR3 region, genomic DNA was extracted from the sorted cells. TCRbeta CDR3 regions were sequenced using the immunoSEQ Assay. Here the immuneACCESS table is served through TCRdb, limited to in-frame sequences with V and J called. Missing clones are a known gap in these copies; in checked studies unresolved V genes cover under half, and the rest lacks a known reason. This sample lists approximately 14,000 clones; 77% were detected once. The ten largest clones take up about 30% of the sample. CDR1 and CDR2 (SQVTM, ANQGSEA) derive from the germline V gene. The CDR3 spans 8 residues, from the cysteine through the phenylalanine. Only the CDR3 part of the read is kept: 24 bases, read in frame from the first base. V is cut by 3 bases and J by 7 bases, and the space between the germline ends is 0 bases. Study-wide conclusions, independent of this receptor: After ivuxolimab, more expanded clones were found on average in CD8+ T cells than in CD4+ T cells. Clonal expansion of both CD4+ and CD8+ blood T cells was observed from baseline to week 6 at doses 0.1 to 3.0 mg/kg. In the 0.1-3.0 mg/kg groups, partial responders were among the patients with the lowest normalized peripheral clonal expansion, particularly in CD8+ T cells. The antigen specificity of the clonally expanded peripheral T cells was not determined. Low levels of normalized T-cell clonal expansion were also seen in some nonresponding patients.

Patients with autoimmune disease history or receiving systemic immunosuppression were excluded from the trial. In every dose cohort, peripheral blood was drawn for TCR sequencing at baseline, cycle 4 day 1, and cycle 7 day 1. The samples were taken from a phase I, first-in-human, multicenter, open-label dose-escalation trial of ivuxolimab. The trial enrolled adults with locally advanced or metastatic head and neck squamous cell, hepatocellular, melanoma or renal cell carcinoma. Before TCR sequencing, CD4+ and CD8+ T cells were separately sorted from peripheral blood. This TCR derives from an adult with an advanced solid tumor such as melanoma, head and neck, liver or kidney cancer. The material was CD4+ or CD8+ T cells sorted from blood, obtained in a trial of the OX40 agonist ivuxolimab. This sequence uses TRBV29-1 and TRBJ1-2, with no confident D gene call. The encoded CDR3 is CSVDGYTF. The nucleotides read TGCAGCGTTGATGGCTACACCTTC.